This T cell receptor (beta chain) appears in the sequencing data of a study of shared clonotypes between healthy human individuals. Partitioning of CD4+ cells yielded a CD45RA+ naive subset and a CD45RA-negative memory subset. The germline V gene has CDR1 MNHNS and CDR2 SASEGT. V gave up 4 bases and J gave up 8 bases; unmatched junction bases: 9. The CDR3 is made up of 16 amino acids. At least ten counts were recorded for this clone. The protocol was immunoSEQ multiplex PCR, while the TCRdb copy is restricted to in-frame clones and leaves out a portion. This table holds about a million clones, about 70% found once.

J is TRBJ2-1 and V is TRBV6-1, with TRBD2 matching 12 bases. Material: memory CD4+ T cells sorted from blood. Subset indicated: CD45RA-negative fraction. The sequence was obtained from a man between 18 and 35 years old in good health. CDR3 sequence reads: CASSASSGRAPDEQFF. CDR3 bases: TGTGCCAGCAGTGCGTCTAGCGGGAGGGCCCCCGATGAGCAGTTCTTC.